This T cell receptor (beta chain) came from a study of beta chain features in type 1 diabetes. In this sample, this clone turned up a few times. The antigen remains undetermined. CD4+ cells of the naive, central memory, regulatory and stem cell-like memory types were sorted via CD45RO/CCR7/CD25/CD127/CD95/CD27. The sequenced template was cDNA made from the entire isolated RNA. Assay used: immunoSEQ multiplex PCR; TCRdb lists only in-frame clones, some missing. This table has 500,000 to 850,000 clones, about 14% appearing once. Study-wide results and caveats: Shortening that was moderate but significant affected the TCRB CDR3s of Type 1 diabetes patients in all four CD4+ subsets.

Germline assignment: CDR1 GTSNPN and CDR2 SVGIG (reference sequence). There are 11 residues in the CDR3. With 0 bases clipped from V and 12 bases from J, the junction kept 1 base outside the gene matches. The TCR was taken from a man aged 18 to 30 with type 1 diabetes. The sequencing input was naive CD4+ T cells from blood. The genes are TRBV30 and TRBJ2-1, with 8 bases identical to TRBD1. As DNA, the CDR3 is TGTGCCTGGAGTGTACAGGGGGTGCAGTTCTTC. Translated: CAWSVQGVQFF.